The rows below give T cell receptor beta chains drawn from one sample of a study of T cells in Graves' hyperthyroidism and ophthalmopathy. TCRdb re-derived calls from the multiplex PCR reads in MiXCR, one entry per CDR3 protein. This table holds approximately 720,000 distinct CDR3 sequences, around 20% found once. The sequenced material came from blood. The receptors originated from a woman aged 45 to 65 with Graves' hyperthyroidism that later progressed to Graves' ophthalmopathy. The CDR3 runs from the conserved cysteine through the conserved F or W. D genes are given only for firm matches. Part of the rows lack a size; the others show once, few, many or a class for expanded clones.

abundance: -; v_gene: TRBV6-2/TRBV6-3; d_gene: -; j_gene: TRBJ1-2; CDR3nt: TGTGCCAGCAGCCGATTTCAGGGTTTTCACTATGGCTACACCTTC; CDR3aa: CASSRFQGFHYGYTF
abundance: -; v_gene: TRBV19; d_gene: -; j_gene: TRBJ1-2; CDR3nt: TGTGCCAGTAGTACCGGTAACAACTATGGCTACACCTTC; CDR3aa: CASSTGNNYGYTF
abundance: many; v_gene: TRBV7-9; d_gene: TRBD1; j_gene: TRBJ1-1; CDR3nt: TGTGCCAGCAGCGGCACAGGGGTGGGAGCTTTCTTT; CDR3aa: CASSGTGVGAFF
abundance: -; v_gene: TRBV6-1; d_gene: -; j_gene: TRBJ2-1; CDR3nt: TGTGCCAGCTACAGGGTATTGGGGAGTGAGCAGTTCTTC; CDR3aa: CASYRVLGSEQFF
abundance: -; v_gene: TRBV7-9; d_gene: -; j_gene: TRBJ2-7; CDR3nt: TGTGCCAGCAGCTTAGAGCGGCTTACAGGAAAATACGAGCAGTACTTC; CDR3aa: CASSLERLTGKYEQYF
abundance: -; v_gene: TRBV6-2/TRBV6-3; d_gene: TRBD1; j_gene: TRBJ1-4; CDR3nt: TGTGCCACCATGATGGGTTGGGGACAGACTAATGAAAAACTGTTTTTT; CDR3aa: CATMMGWGQTNEKLFF
abundance: few; v_gene: TRBV18; d_gene: -; j_gene: TRBJ2-7; CDR3nt: TGTGCCAGCTCACCAGAGCAGATTACAGGGTACGAGCAGTACTTC; CDR3aa: CASSPEQITGYEQYF
abundance: few; v_gene: TRBV20-1; d_gene: TRBD2; j_gene: TRBJ2-1; CDR3nt: TGCAGTGCCACCCCGGGACTAGCTTATCTGAATGAGCAGTTCTTC; CDR3aa: CSATPGLAYLNEQFF
abundance: many; v_gene: TRBV10-1; d_gene: TRBD2; j_gene: TRBJ2-1; CDR3nt: TGCGCCAGCAGTACTAGCGGGGGGCTCAATGAGCAGTTCTTC; CDR3aa: CASSTSGGLNEQFF
abundance: many; v_gene: TRBV12-3/TRBV12-4; d_gene: -; j_gene: TRBJ1-5; CDR3nt: TGTGCCAGCAGTTCCCCAGGGCAGCCCCAGCATTTT; CDR3aa: CASSSPGQPQHF
abundance: -; v_gene: TRBV18; d_gene: TRBD1; j_gene: TRBJ2-2; CDR3nt: TGTGCCAGCTCACCAATCGGACAAGGACAGGCAGAGACCGGGGAGCTGTTTTTT; CDR3aa: CASSPIGQGQAETGELFF
abundance: -; v_gene: TRBV4-1; d_gene: -; j_gene: TRBJ1-3; CDR3nt: TGCGCCAGCATGGACGAGGGCTCTGGAAACACCATATATTTT; CDR3aa: CASMDEGSGNTIYF
abundance: many; v_gene: TRBV5-1; d_gene: -; j_gene: TRBJ2-3; CDR3nt: TGCGCCAGCAGCTCCGAGGGACGGAACACAGATACGCAGTATTTT; CDR3aa: CASSSEGRNTDTQYF
abundance: many; v_gene: TRBV7-9; d_gene: TRBD2; j_gene: TRBJ2-1; CDR3nt: TGTGCCAGCAGCTTGATTCGGGGGGGAAAAAAGGATGAGCAGTTCTTC; CDR3aa: CASSLIRGGKKDEQFF
abundance: -; v_gene: TRBV5-6; d_gene: -; j_gene: TRBJ1-1; CDR3nt: TGTGCCAGCAGCGAAGGACAGCCGAACACTGAAGCTTTCTTT; CDR3aa: CASSEGQPNTEAFF
abundance: many; v_gene: TRBV6-6; d_gene: TRBD1; j_gene: TRBJ1-1; CDR3nt: TGTGCCAGCAGTTACGCCGGGACAGCTGATACTGAAGCTTTCTTT; CDR3aa: CASSYAGTADTEAFF
abundance: few; v_gene: TRBV9; d_gene: TRBD2; j_gene: TRBJ2-1; CDR3nt: TGTGCCAGCAGCGTAGGGCTAGCGGGGGGGCAGGGGCAGTTCTTC; CDR3aa: CASSVGLAGGQGQFF
abundance: many; v_gene: TRBV18; d_gene: -; j_gene: TRBJ1-1; CDR3nt: TGTGCCAGCTCACCAACCAGGGACTTGAACACTGAAGCTTTCTTT; CDR3aa: CASSPTRDLNTEAFF
abundance: many; v_gene: TRBV2; d_gene: -; j_gene: TRBJ1-4; CDR3nt: TGTGCCAGCCGAATTGGGGGTGAAAAACTGTTTTTT; CDR3aa: CASRIGGEKLFF
abundance: many; v_gene: TRBV11-2; d_gene: -; j_gene: TRBJ1-5; CDR3nt: TGTGCCAGCAGCTTAGAACCACGTCAGCCCCAGCATTTT; CDR3aa: CASSLEPRQPQHF
abundance: few; v_gene: TRBV29-1; d_gene: -; j_gene: TRBJ1-4; CDR3nt: TGCAGCGTTCGTCCAACTAATGAAAAACTGTTTTTT; CDR3aa: CSVRPTNEKLFF
abundance: -; v_gene: TRBV19; d_gene: TRBD2; j_gene: TRBJ2-5; CDR3nt: TGTGCCAGTAGTGGCGAAAGCGGGGGTTGGGAGACCCAGTACTTC; CDR3aa: CASSGESGGWETQYF
abundance: -; v_gene: TRBV7-2; d_gene: -; j_gene: TRBJ2-1; CDR3nt: TGTGCCAGCAGCTTAGTTGACGGCCCTGAGCAGTTCTTC; CDR3aa: CASSLVDGPEQFF
abundance: -; v_gene: TRBV18; d_gene: -; j_gene: TRBJ1-6; CDR3nt: TGTGCCAGCTCCCCCCAGCGTAATTCACCCCTCCACTTT; CDR3aa: CASSPQRNSPLHF
abundance: many; v_gene: TRBV11-2; d_gene: -; j_gene: TRBJ1-1; CDR3nt: TGTGCCAGCAGCTTAGGCAGGGTTGCTGAAGCTTTCTTT; CDR3aa: CASSLGRVAEAFF
abundance: -; v_gene: TRBV5-6; d_gene: TRBD1; j_gene: TRBJ1-6; CDR3nt: TGTGCCAGCAGCACGGGACAGGGTCTTAATTCACCCCTCCACTTT; CDR3aa: CASSTGQGLNSPLHF
abundance: many; v_gene: TRBV30; d_gene: -; j_gene: TRBJ2-5; CDR3nt: TGTGCCTGGAGTGTGAGTTCCAGGGAGACCCAGTACTTC; CDR3aa: CAWSVSSRETQYF